Shown below are 32 T cell receptor beta chains from a single sample sequenced in a study of T-cell memory formation after mild COVID-19. TCRdb re-called the 5' RACE reads through MiXCR, storing one row per CDR3 protein. The sample lists a few hundred thousand distinct CDR3 sequences, under 30% occurring once. Material for sequencing was PBMCs or a T cell subset sorted from them (not recorded which). The receptors stem from an adult woman who had mild COVID-19 (a few samples of this study predate the infection). Cell type and time point are not known.

CDR3 nucleotide sequence: TGTGCCAGTAGTCCGGGACAGGGGGTGGGCGGCGCTTTCTTT. It yields the protein CASSPGQGVGGAFF. J is TRBJ1-1 and V is TRBV19; 11 nucleotides match TRBD1. There are 14 residues in the CDR3. In germline, CDR1 is LNHDA, CDR2 SQIVND (reference sequence). Losses at the gene ends were 5 bases for V and 11 bases for J; bases not matched to a gene: 10.

The V call is TRBV5-1, the J call TRBJ1-2; 10 bases are a match to TRBD1. Looked up from germline, CDR1 is SGHRS and CDR2 is YFSETQ. V trimming: 1 base; J trimming: 2 bases; junction bases outside the gene matches: 11. CDR3 length: 18 amino acids. CDR3 nucleotides: TGCGCCAGCAGCTTGATGATGTTGCGGGACAGGGGAAACTATGGCTACACCTTC. It translates to CASSLMMLRDRGNYGYTF.

This clonotype was recorded a few times. The chain recombines TRBV27 with TRBJ2-1, with 9 nucleotides matching TRBD1. CDR3 size: 18 residues. Germline V gene data show CDR1 as MNHEY and CDR2 as SMNVEV (reference sequence). Losses at the gene ends were 2 bases for V and 7 bases for J; bases not matched to a gene: 15. Written as DNA, the CDR3 is TGTGCCAGCAGTTTACTGGGCTTGGGGGACAGGGTAAGAAATGAGCAGTTCTTC. Residues: CASSLLGLGDRVRNEQFF.

This clonotype was seen a handful of times. The chain carries TRBV30 and TRBJ2-7; perhaps TRBD2 as D (5 bases). Germline values: CDR1 GTSNPN, CDR2 SVGIG (reference sequence). Trimming pared 0 bases from V and 2 bases from J, leaving 11 bases between. The CDR3 runs to 14 residues. This CDR3 reads CAWSVVTGTYEQYF. DNA of the CDR3: TGTGCCTGGAGTGTAGTGACGGGAACCTACGAGCAGTACTTC.

This clonotype occurred once. The J gene is TRBJ1-5, the V gene TRBV19; no reliable D call. The germline gives CDR1 LNHDA, CDR2 SQIVND (reference sequence). V lost 5 bases and J 2 bases, leaving 13 bases between the germline ends. The CDR3 has 15 amino acids. CDR3: CASSPLLGGNQPQHF. The CDR3 bases are TGTGCCAGTAGTCCCCTACTGGGTGGCAATCAGCCCCAGCATTTT.

This clonotype came up a few times. V gene TRBV7-6 combines with J gene TRBJ2-3; 15 bases are shared with TRBD2. J lost 8 bases, V lost 0 bases, and 3 bases had no gene match. Germline lookup yields CDR1 SGHVS and CDR2 FNYEAQ. This CDR3 has 16 amino acids. The CDR3 sequence is CASSLAPGLAGGTQYF. The CDR3 bases are TGTGCCAGCAGCTTAGCCCCGGGACTAGCGGGGGGTACGCAGTATTTT.

As to this clonotype: At one end the junction does not follow the germline gene, possibly because of a read error. The chain combines TRBV12-3 or TRBV12-4 with TRBJ1-2, with D possibly being TRBD1 (5 bases). This CDR3 has 15 residues. Here the CDR3 DNA reads TGTGACAGCAGTCGGGGCGAGGCAGGGAACTATGGCTACACCTTC. Its translation is CDSSRGEAGNYGYTF.

V and J are TRBV20-1 and TRBJ2-1; D is perhaps TRBD2 (5 bases). Germline-derived CDR1 and CDR2 are DFQATT and SNEGSKA (reference sequence). Trimming took 5 bases from V and 3 from J, leaving 20 bases between them. The CDR3 runs to 16 residues. The CDR3 bases are TGCAGTGCTCCCCGTACCGCAAACGGGGACTACAATGAGCAGTTCTTC. This translates into CSAPRTANGDYNEQFF.

The chain has TRBV7-9 and TRBJ2-1, with 11 positions matching TRBD1. Germline CDR1 reads SEHNR; CDR2 reads FQNEAQ (reference sequence). J was trimmed by 7 bases and V by 5 bases; bases with no gene match: 7. The CDR3 spans 15 residues. DNA of the CDR3: TGTGCCAGCAGCCCACGGACAGGGGGCAGGAATGAGCAGTTCTTC. Residues: CASSPRTGGRNEQFF.

This clonotype was seen more than once but under ten times. V usage is TRBV12-3 or TRBV12-4 and J usage is TRBJ2-1, with 8 nucleotides matching TRBD2. Trimming at V came to 5 bases and at J to 2 bases, leaving 5 bases not matched to a gene. The CDR3 extends over 15 amino acids. CDR3 DNA: TGTGCCAGCAGTCTTAGCGGGGCGGCCTACAATGAGCAGTTCTTC. Its protein product is CASSLSGAAYNEQFF.

The chain has TRBV11-3 and TRBJ2-7, with 10 bases matching TRBD1. CDR3 length: 16 residues. Losses at the gene ends were 5 bases for V and 4 bases for J; bases not matched to a gene: 11. Germline V gene lookup returns CDR1 SGHNT and CDR2 YENEEA. CDR3 coding DNA: TGTGCCAGCAGCCCCTCCCCGGGACAGGGGCGGTACGAGCAGTACTTC. Translated, it gives CASSPSPGQGRYEQYF.

For the CDR3, the DNA is TGTGCCAGCAGCCTACCGATACAGGGACAGAACACTGAAGCTTTCTTT. It is translated as CASSLPIQGQNTEAFF. The rearrangement links TRBV7-9 to TRBJ1-1; D is perhaps TRBD1 (6 bases). V was shortened by 5 bases and J by 1 base, with 17 bases between the two germline ends. From germline, CDR1 is SEHNR and CDR2 FQNEAQ (reference sequence). This CDR3 comprises 16 residues.

V gene TRBV6-1 combines with J gene TRBJ2-2, with D possibly being TRBD1 (6 bases). The germline V gene encodes CDR1 MNHNS and CDR2 SASEGT. V dropped 6 bases and J dropped 0 bases, with 11 bases sitting between them. This CDR3 spans 15 amino acids. The CDR3 reads CASRGHTANTGELFF. In DNA form, the CDR3 reads TGTGCCAGCAGGGGACACACAGCGAACACCGGGGAGCTGTTTTTT.

This clonotype appeared a few times. The chain carries TRBV10-3 and TRBJ1-1, with 11 nucleotides matching TRBD1. Trimming removed 6 bases from V and 5 bases from J; junction bases left unmatched: 5. Germline V CDR1 and CDR2: ENHRY, SYGVKD. The CDR3 sequence is 14 residues long. The CDR3 here is CAIRVGQGETEAFF. DNA of the CDR3: TGTGCCATCAGGGTGGGACAGGGGGAGACTGAAGCTTTCTTT.

The chain has TRBV30 and TRBJ2-1; the D is unclear. The CDR3 sequence is 11 residues long. Germline V gene data show CDR1 as GTSNPN and CDR2 as SVGIG (reference sequence). With 0 bases removed from V and 8 bases from J, the gap between germline ends came to 5 bases. For the CDR3, the DNA is TGTGCCTGGAGTGTTCTGGATGAGCAGTTCTTC. Residues: CAWSVLDEQFF. The full variable domain, in which reference TRBV30 and TRBJ2-1 provide the parts outside the CDR3, is SQTIHQWPATLVQPVGSPLSLECTVEGTSNPNLYWYRQAAGRGLQLLFYSVGIGQISSEVPQNLSASRPQDRQFILSSKKLLLSDSGFYLCAWSVLDEQFFGPGTRLTVL.

The chain couples TRBV20-1 to TRBJ2-1; the D is unclear. Trimming shortened V by 1 base and J by 3 bases, and 22 bases separated the two germline ends. The CDR3 sequence is 18 residues long. CDR1 DFQATT and CDR2 SNEGSKA come from the germline V gene (reference sequence). The CDR3 region is CSARVVGPLTTLYNEQFF. CDR3 sequence (DNA): TGCAGTGCTAGAGTGGTAGGCCCCCTAACCACCCTCTACAATGAGCAGTTCTTC.

V usage is TRBV29-1 and J usage is TRBJ2-1; TRBD2 agrees at 8 bases. This CDR3 comprises 13 residues. The germline CDR1 and CDR2 sequences are SQVTM and ANQGSEA. The V gene end was trimmed by 6 bases and the J gene end by 6 bases; junction bases not matched to a gene: 7. The chain's CDR3 is CSVKLAGSNEQFF. The CDR3 coding sequence is TGCAGCGTAAAATTAGCGGGAAGCAATGAGCAGTTCTTC.

This clonotype appeared many times. V is TRBV20-1 and J is TRBJ1-1; the D gene is possibly TRBD1 (5 bases). Trimming stripped 5 bases from V and 0 bases from J, with 13 bases between. Per germline, CDR1 DFQATT and CDR2 SNEGSKA (reference sequence). This CDR3 contains 14 residues. In DNA form, the CDR3 reads TGCAGTGCTCCTAGGACAAGGATGAACACTGAAGCTTTCTTT. Its protein product is CSAPRTRMNTEAFF.

The rearrangement uses TRBV27 and TRBJ2-1; the D gene is possibly TRBD1 (6 bases). V was clipped by 8 bases and J by 7 bases, with 21 bases between them. CDR1 and CDR2 (germline): MNHEY, SMNVEV (reference sequence). This CDR3 region has 15 residues. Here the CDR3 reads CASGIQGALGNEQFF. The CDR3 DNA follows: TGTGCCAGCGGGATACAGGGAGCGCTTGGGAATGAGCAGTTCTTC.

This chain uses TRBV11-1 with TRBJ1-1, with D uncertain. The CDR3 loop spans 15 amino acids. V was shortened by 3 bases and J by 1 base, with 12 bases between the two germline ends. Germline CDR1 SGHAT, CDR2 FQDESV (reference sequence). The CDR3 protein is CASSFLSGANTEAFF. The CDR3 DNA reads as TGTGCCAGCAGCTTCCTTTCGGGAGCGAACACTGAAGCTTTCTTT.

This clonotype was recorded once. This sequence joins TRBV9 and TRBJ1-1; no clear D. The germline V and J ends were trimmed by 3 bases and 0 bases, with 12 bases remaining between them. Germline V gene lookup returns CDR1 SGDLS and CDR2 YYNGEE. This CDR3 comprises 15 residues. CDR3 sequence reads: CASSALPGMNTEAFF. CDR3 DNA sequence: TGTGCCAGCAGCGCTCTACCGGGGATGAACACTGAAGCTTTCTTT.

The genes are TRBV6-1 and TRBJ2-2; the D gene is possibly TRBD1 (5 bases). There are 14 residues in the CDR3. V gave up 4 bases and J gave up 0 bases, with 6 bases separating them. CDR1 MNHNS and CDR2 SASEGT come from the germline V gene. The CDR3 nucleotides read TGTGCCAGCAGTGCGACAGCGAACACCGGGGAGCTGTTTTTT. This codes for CASSATANTGELFF.

The genes are TRBV6-8 and TRBJ1-5, with D maybe TRBD1 (5 bases). Germline CDR1 is MNHGY and CDR2 is SAAAGT. The CDR3 is 18 amino acids. Trimming removed 0 bases at V and 2 bases at J, with 17 bases between. CDR3 in DNA: TGTGCCAGCAGTTACTCGAGGGCGCAGGGTCGGTGCAATCAGCCCCAGCATTTT. Protein: CASSYSRAQGRCNQPQHF.

V gene TRBV20-1 combines with J gene TRBJ2-3, with TRBD1 identical over 10 bases. Germline trimming cut 3 bases from V and 1 base from J; bases unmatched to any gene: 7. This CDR3 contains 16 residues. Germline CDR1 is DFQATT and CDR2 is SNEGSKA (reference sequence). In DNA, the CDR3 is TGCAGTGCTAGCCCTCGGGACAGGGGTGGCACAGATACGCAGTATTTT. Amino acids: CSASPRDRGGTDTQYF.

The chain is built from TRBV27 and TRBJ2-7; a weak D match, TRBD1 (5 bases). The CDR3 is 14 residues long. In germline, CDR1 is MNHEY, CDR2 SMNVEV (reference sequence). V was trimmed by 5 bases and J by 1 base, leaving 12 bases between them. The CDR3 protein is CASSMAGYSYEQYF. The CDR3 nucleotides are TGTGCCAGCAGTATGGCAGGGTATTCCTACGAGCAGTACTTC.

The chain couples TRBV5-1 to TRBJ1-1; D might be TRBD1 (5 bases). V dropped 0 bases and J dropped 1 base, with 10 bases sitting between them. This CDR3 is built from 15 residues. Germline assignment: CDR1 SGHRS and CDR2 YFSETQ. CDR3 sequence: CASSLASGQNTEAFF. Here the CDR3 DNA reads TGCGCCAGCAGCTTGGCTTCCGGACAGAACACTGAAGCTTTCTTT.

This clonotype was found a few times. The chain carries TRBV20-1 and TRBJ2-7; D not certain. Between the trimmed V and J ends, which lost 3 bases and 5 bases, there was a span of 17 bases. This CDR3 has 14 residues. Germline V CDR1 and CDR2: DFQATT, SNEGSKA (reference sequence). The chain's CDR3 is CSARAAPAAHEQYF. As DNA, the CDR3 is TGCAGTGCTAGGGCCGCGCCGGCGGCCCACGAGCAGTACTTC.

In its sample, this clonotype was seen a few times. This sequence joins TRBV5-1 and TRBJ2-1; possible D gene TRBD1, 6 bases. Germline lookup yields CDR1 SGHRS and CDR2 YFSETQ. Deletions cut 0 bases from V and 7 bases from J, with 17 bases between. The CDR3 contains 16 residues. The CDR3 DNA reads as TGCGCCAGCAGCTTGGTCCAGGGGACCTTCGGAAATGAGCAGTTCTTC. Translation: CASSLVQGTFGNEQFF.

This clonotype appeared many times. V usage is TRBV7-8 and J usage is TRBJ2-1; 7 bases line up with TRBD2. With V trimmed by 2 bases and J by 0 bases, 4 bases remained unmatched. This CDR3 comprises 16 residues. Looked up from germline, CDR1 is SGHVS and CDR2 is FQNEAQ. The CDR3 region is CASSLLGGSSYNEQFF. The CDR3 DNA reads TGTGCCAGCAGCTTACTGGGGGGGAGCTCCTACAATGAGCAGTTCTTC.

There are many counts of this clonotype. This chain connects TRBV5-4 to TRBJ2-7; D unclear. The CDR3 contains 14 residues. V shed 4 bases and J shed 6 bases, with 17 bases lying between them. CDR1 SGHNT and CDR2 YYREEE come from the germline V gene (reference sequence). The CDR3 loop is CASSTDLQESEQYF. In DNA, the CDR3 is TGTGCCAGCAGCACCGACCTCCAGGAGAGCGAGCAGTACTTC. Variable domain in full (rest from reference TRBV5-4 and TRBJ2-7): ETGVTQSPTHLIKTRGQQVTLRCSSQSGHNTVSWYQQALGQGPQFIFQYYREEENGRGNFPPRFSGLQFPNYSSELNVNALELDDSALYLCASSTDLQESEQYFGPGTRLTVT.

This sequence joins TRBV27 and TRBJ2-1; TRBD1 might be the D (5 bases). V was pared by 5 bases and J by 0 bases, with 17 bases between. This CDR3 has 17 residues. Germline V gene sequence: CDR1 MNHEY, CDR2 SMNVEV (reference sequence). CDR3 region: CASSPIYGASSYNEQFF. The CDR3 DNA is TGTGCCAGCAGTCCAATTTATGGGGCTAGCTCCTACAATGAGCAGTTCTTC.

This sequence joins TRBV7-2 and TRBJ1-2; TRBD1 is a possible D gene (6 bases). The ends were cut back, 5 bases at V and 7 bases at J, with 14 bases in the middle. This CDR3 has 13 amino acids. CDR1 and CDR2 (germline): SGHTA, FQGNSA. The DNA for the CDR3 is TGTGCCAGCAGCCTCACAGGGACCTTTGGCTACACCTTC. Protein: CASSLTGTFGYTF.